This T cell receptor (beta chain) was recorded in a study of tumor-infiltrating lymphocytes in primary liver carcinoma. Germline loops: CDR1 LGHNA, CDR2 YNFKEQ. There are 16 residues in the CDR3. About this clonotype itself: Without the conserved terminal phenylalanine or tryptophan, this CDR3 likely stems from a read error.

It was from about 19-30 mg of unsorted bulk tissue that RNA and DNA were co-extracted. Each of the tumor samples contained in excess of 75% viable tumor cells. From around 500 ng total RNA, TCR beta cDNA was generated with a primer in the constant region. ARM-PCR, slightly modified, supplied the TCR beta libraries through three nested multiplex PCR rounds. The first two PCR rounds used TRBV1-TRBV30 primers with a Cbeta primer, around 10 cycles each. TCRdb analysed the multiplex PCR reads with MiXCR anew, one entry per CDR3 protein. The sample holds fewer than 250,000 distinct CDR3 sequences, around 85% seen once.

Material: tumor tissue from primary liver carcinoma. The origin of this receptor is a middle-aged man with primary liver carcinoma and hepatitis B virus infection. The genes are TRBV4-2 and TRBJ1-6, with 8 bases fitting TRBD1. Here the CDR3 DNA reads TGCGCCAGCAGCTCCTGTGACAGGGGAAGGAATCCACCCCTCCACGTT. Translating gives CASSSCDRGRNPPLHV.